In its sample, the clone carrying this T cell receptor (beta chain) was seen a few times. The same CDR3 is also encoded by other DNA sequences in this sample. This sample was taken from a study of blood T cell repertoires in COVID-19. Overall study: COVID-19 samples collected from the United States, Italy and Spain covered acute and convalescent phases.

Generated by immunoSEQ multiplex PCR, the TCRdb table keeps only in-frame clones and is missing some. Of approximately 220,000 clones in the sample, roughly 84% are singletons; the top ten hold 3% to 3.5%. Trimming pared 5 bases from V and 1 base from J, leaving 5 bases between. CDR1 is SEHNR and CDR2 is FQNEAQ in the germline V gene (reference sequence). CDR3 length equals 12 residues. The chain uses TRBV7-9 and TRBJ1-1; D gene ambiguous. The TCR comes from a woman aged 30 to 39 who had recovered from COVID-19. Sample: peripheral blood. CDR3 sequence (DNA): TGTGCCAGCAGCCCGAGGAACACTGAAGCTTTCTTT. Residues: CASSPRNTEAFF.